Listed below are T cell receptor gamma chains from one sample, sequenced in a study of intestinal T cells in coeliac disease. TCRdb redid clone calling on the multiplex PCR reads using CATT. The sample consists of 650 to 900 gamma-chain clones, around 50% of them appearing once. The sample was a duodenal biopsy. Receptor source: a human donor with celiac disease. The CDR3 runs from the conserved cysteine through the conserved F or W.

j_gene | v_gene | CDR3aa
TRGJ1/TRGJ2 | TRGV10 | CAAWGPLGRYKKLF
TRGJ1/TRGJ2 | TRGV2 | CATWDGPEFYYKKLF
TRGJ1/TRGJ2 | TRGV2 | CATGTGLENYYKKLF
TRGJP1 | TRGV4 | CATWDGPRPLGWFKTF
TRGJ1/TRGJ2 | TRGV10 | CAAWAWARYKKLF
TRGJ1/TRGJ2 | TRGV4 | CAPGMGSTVYYKKLF
TRGJ1/TRGJ2 | TRGV3 | CATWDRQYYKKLF
TRGJP1 | TRGV10 | CAAWDSPLTTGWFKIF
TRGJP2 | TRGV8 | CATCRGGVIGIKTF
TRGJP1 | TRGV10 | CAAWLNTGWFKIF
TRGJ1/TRGJ2 | TRGV4 | CATWDGPYYKKLF
TRGJ1/TRGJ2 | TRGV9 | CALWECILRYYKKLF
TRGJ1/TRGJ2 | TRGV10 | CAACPINRYYKKLF
TRGJP1 | TRGV10 | CAAWGFPSTTGWFKIF